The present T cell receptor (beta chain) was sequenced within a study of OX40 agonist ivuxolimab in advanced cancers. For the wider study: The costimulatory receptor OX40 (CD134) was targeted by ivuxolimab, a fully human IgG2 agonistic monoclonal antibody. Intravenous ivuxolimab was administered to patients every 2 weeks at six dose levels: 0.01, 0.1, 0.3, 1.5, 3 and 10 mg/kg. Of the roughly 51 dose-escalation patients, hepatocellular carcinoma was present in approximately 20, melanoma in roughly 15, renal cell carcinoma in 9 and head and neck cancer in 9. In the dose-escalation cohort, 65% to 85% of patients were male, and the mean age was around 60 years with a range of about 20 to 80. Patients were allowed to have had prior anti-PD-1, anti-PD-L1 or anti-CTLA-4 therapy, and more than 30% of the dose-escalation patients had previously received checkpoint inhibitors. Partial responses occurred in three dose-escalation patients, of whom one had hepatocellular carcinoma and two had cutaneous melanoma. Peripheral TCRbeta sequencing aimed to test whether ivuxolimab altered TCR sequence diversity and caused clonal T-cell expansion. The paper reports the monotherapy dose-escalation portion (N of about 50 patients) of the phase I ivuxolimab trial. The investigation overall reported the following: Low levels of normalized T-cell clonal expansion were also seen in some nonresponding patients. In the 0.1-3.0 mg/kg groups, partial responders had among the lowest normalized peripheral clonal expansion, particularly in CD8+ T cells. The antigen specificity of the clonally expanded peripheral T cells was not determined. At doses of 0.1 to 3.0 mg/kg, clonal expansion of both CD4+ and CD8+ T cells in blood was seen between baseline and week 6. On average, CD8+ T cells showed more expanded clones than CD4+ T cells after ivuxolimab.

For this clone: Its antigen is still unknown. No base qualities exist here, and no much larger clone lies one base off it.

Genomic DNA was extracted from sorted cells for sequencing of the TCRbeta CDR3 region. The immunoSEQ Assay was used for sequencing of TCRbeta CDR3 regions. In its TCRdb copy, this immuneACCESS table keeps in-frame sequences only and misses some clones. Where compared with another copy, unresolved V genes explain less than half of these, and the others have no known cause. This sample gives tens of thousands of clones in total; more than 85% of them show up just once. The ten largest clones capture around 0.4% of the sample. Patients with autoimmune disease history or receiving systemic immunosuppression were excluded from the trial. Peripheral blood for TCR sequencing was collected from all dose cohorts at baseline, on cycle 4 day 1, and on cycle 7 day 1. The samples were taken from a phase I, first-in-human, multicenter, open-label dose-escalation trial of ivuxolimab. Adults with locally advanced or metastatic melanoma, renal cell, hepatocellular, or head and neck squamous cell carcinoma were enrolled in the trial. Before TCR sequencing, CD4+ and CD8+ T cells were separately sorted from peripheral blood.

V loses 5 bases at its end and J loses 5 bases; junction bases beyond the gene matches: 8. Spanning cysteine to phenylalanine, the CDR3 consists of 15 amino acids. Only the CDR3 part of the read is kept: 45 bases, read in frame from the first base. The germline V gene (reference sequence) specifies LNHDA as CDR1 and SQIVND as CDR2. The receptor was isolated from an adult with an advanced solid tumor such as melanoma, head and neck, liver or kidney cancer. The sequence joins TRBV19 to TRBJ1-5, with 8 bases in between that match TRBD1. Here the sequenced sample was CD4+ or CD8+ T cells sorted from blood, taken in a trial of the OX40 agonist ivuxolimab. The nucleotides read TGTGCCAGTAGTGGCGGACAGGGCGGGTATCAGCCCCAGCATTTT. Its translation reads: CASSGGQGGYQPQHF.